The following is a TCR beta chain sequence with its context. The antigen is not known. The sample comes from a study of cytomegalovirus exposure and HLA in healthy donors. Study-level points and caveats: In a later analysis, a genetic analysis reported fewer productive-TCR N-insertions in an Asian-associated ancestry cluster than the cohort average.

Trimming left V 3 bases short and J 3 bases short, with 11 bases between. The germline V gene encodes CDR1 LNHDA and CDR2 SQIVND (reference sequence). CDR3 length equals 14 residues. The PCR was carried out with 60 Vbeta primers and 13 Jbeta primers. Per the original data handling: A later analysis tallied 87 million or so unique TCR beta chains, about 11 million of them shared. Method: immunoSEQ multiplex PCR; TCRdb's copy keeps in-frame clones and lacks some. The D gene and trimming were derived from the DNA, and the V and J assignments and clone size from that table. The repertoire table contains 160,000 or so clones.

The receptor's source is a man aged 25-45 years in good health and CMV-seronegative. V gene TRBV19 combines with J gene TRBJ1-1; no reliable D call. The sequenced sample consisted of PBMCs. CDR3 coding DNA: TGTGCCAGTAGTATTACGGGATGGGACACTGAAGCTTTCTTT. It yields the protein CASSITGWDTEAFF.